The clone carrying this T cell receptor (beta chain) was seen repeatedly, ten times or more. Additional autoimmune diseases, uncontrolled infections, pregnancy or lactation disqualified patients. Amplified TCR beta CDR3 regions were obtained using RNA transcripts as template. Investigators did first-round RT-PCR with HTBI primers, then second-round multiplex PCR. TCRdb analysed the multiplex PCR reads with MiXCR anew, one entry per CDR3 protein. The table lists 500,000 to 700,000 distinct CDR3 sequences, 22% of them singletons. The data were taken from a study of Graves' ophthalmopathy and Graves' hyperthyroidism. With V trimmed by 10 bases and J by 3 bases, 3 bases remained unmatched. The CDR3 length is 11 residues.

The TCR was taken from a woman under 30 with stable Graves' hyperthyroidism. Some clones in this sample may be carry-over from other donors' samples. The chain combines TRBV12-3 or TRBV12-4 with TRBJ2-7; TRBD1 matches 7 bases. The sequencing sample was made of peripheral blood. CDR3 coding DNA: TGTGCCATCAACAGGGGCTACGAGCAGTACTTC. This translates into CAINRGYEQYF.